The text below deals with one T cell receptor beta chain. Its target is unknown. The sample comes from a study of coeliac disease. The germline V gene has CDR1 SGHTA and CDR2 FQGNSA. This CDR3 comprises 14 residues. Trimming left V 6 bases short and J 5 bases short, with 16 bases between. Whole-study results and caveats: Few TRB amino acid sequences were shared between samples; most were unique.

TCRdb keeps only in-frame clones here, not all; method: immunoSEQ multiplex PCR. The profile shows several thousand clones, about 78% of them singletons. The receptor was isolated from a young man with celiac disease. J is TRBJ1-2 and V is TRBV7-2; D is perhaps TRBD1 (5 bases). Sequenced material: lamina propria lymphocytes from the gut. The CDR3 nucleotides read TGTGCCAGCAGTCATGGGGGGGGAAATTATGGCTACACCTTC. Amino acids: CASSHGGGNYGYTF. The full variable domain, its missing parts supplied by reference TRBV7-2 and TRBJ1-2, is GAGVSQSPSNKVTEKGKDVELRCDPISGHTALYWYRQSLGQGLEFLIYFQGNSAPDKSGLPSDRFSAERTGGSVSTLTIQRTQQEDSAVYLCASSHGGGNYGYTFGSGTRLTVV.